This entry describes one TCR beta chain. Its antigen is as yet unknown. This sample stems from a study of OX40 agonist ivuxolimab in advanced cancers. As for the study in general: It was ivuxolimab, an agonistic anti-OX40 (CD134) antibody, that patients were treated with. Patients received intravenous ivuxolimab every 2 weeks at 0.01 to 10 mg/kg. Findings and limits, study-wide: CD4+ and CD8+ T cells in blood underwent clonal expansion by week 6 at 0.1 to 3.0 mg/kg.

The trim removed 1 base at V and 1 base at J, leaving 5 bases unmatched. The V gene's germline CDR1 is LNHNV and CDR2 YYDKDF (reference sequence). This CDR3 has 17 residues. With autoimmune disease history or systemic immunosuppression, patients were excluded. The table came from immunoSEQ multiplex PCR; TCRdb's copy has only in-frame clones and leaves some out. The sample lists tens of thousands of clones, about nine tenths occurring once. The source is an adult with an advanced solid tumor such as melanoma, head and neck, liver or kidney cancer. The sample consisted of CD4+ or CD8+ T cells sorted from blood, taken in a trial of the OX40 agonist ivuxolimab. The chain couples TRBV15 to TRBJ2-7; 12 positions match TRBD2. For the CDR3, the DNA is TGTGCCACCAGCAGAGGGCTAGCGGGAGGGATTTCCTACGAGCAGTACTTC. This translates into CATSRGLAGGISYEQYF.